The 2 T cell receptor beta chains below come from one sample, sequenced in a study of chemoradiotherapy in HPV16-positive cancers. Clones were read by immunoSEQ multiplex PCR, and TCRdb kept only the in-frame ones, dropping some. The table records some 12,000 clones, roughly 76% of them present only once. Sampling was done from a patient who underwent chemoradiotherapy. These TCRs come from a human donor with HPV-associated anogenital cancer.

This clone occurred a few times. The V call is TRBV5-5, the J call TRBJ1-5, with no clear D. V was cut by 2 bases and J by 6 bases, with 24 bases left in between. The CDR3 spans 18 residues. CDR1 is SGHKS, CDR2 YYEKEE, per germline (reference sequence). The CDR3 here is CASSFSPMDAVVGQPQHF. The CDR3 DNA reads as TGTGCCAGCAGCTTTTCCCCCATGGACGCCGTGGTGGGTCAGCCCCAGCATTTT.

The rearrangement uses TRBV19 and TRBJ2-1, with a possible D match to TRBD1 (5 bases). Trimming pared 7 bases from V and 0 bases from J, leaving 13 bases between. CDR3 length equals 15 residues. Per germline, CDR1 LNHDA and CDR2 SQIVND (reference sequence). The CDR3 reads CASTPDRSSYNEQFF. The CDR3, as DNA: TGTGCCAGTACCCCAGACAGAAGCTCCTACAATGAGCAGTTCTTC.